The rows below give T cell receptor beta chains drawn from one sample of a study of CD8+ T cells in alopecia areata. The method was immunoSEQ multiplex PCR; TCRdb's version includes in-frame clones alone and lacks a portion of them. Of around 150,000 clones in the sample, 45% to 60% were seen once. Material: CD4+ T cells sorted from blood. The source is a human donor in good health. The CDR3 runs from the conserved cysteine through the conserved F or W. D genes are given only for firm matches. Rows may omit the clone size; those that give it use once, few, many or a size class.

CDR3 DNA	CDR3 protein	J gene	V gene	clone size	D gene
TGTGCCAGCGGAAGAAGGGGGGGCACTGAAGCTTTCTTT	CASGRRGGTEAFF	TRBJ1-1	TRBV7-3	few	-
TGCAGCGTTCATTCGGGGTCAGATACGCAGTATTTT	CSVHSGSDTQYF	TRBJ2-3	TRBV29-1	-	-
TGTGCCATCAGTGATATGAAGGGGACTGAAGCTTTCTTT	CAISDMKGTEAFF	TRBJ1-1	TRBV10-3	-	-
TGCAGCGTTGGGACAGGGCGCTACGAGCAGTACTTC	CSVGTGRYEQYF	TRBJ2-7	TRBV29-1	-	TRBD1
TGTGCCAGCAGTGGGCTTATCGGGGAGCTGTTTTTT	CASSGLIGELFF	TRBJ2-2	TRBV6-1	-	-
TGTGCCAGCCGTACTAAGACTAGCGGGAGGCACGAGACGCAGTATTTT	CASRTKTSGRHETQYF	TRBJ2-3	TRBV6-6	few	TRBD2
TGCAGCGTTAAGGCGGGACTACTTTACAATGAGCAGTTCTTC	CSVKAGLLYNEQFF	TRBJ2-1	TRBV29-1	-	TRBD2
TGTGCCAGTAGTATAGGAGGGTCCACCGGGGAGCTGTTTTTT	CASSIGGSTGELFF	TRBJ2-2	TRBV19	few	-
TGCAGCGTCACAGGGAATCTTAACTATGGCTACACCTTC	CSVTGNLNYGYTF	TRBJ1-2	TRBV29-1	-	-
TGTGCCAGCAGCTTGGGATACACTAGCACAGATACGCAGTATTTT	CASSLGYTSTDTQYF	TRBJ2-3	TRBV7-3	-	-
TGTGCCAGCAGTCCCCCGGGCAGAAAAAGCAGTGAGCAGTTCTTC	CASSPPGRKSSEQFF	TRBJ2-1	TRBV6-8	-	-
TGTGCCAGCAGTGAGTGGCTAAACCAAGAGACCCAGTACTTC	CASSEWLNQETQYF	TRBJ2-5	TRBV6-1	few	-
TGCAGCGTTGGGTCCACTGGCACTGAAGCTTTCTTT	CSVGSTGTEAFF	TRBJ1-1	TRBV29-1	-	-
TGTGCCACCAGGGGACAGGGGACGGTTGAGCAGTACTTC	CATRGQGTVEQYF	TRBJ2-7	TRBV19	once	TRBD1
TGTGCCAGCAGCCCGGACTCTAGGGAGCTGTTTTTT	CASSPDSRELFF	TRBJ2-2	TRBV6-5	-	-
TGCAGCGCCAGGACGGTTAACACTGAAGCTTTCTTT	CSARTVNTEAFF	TRBJ1-1	TRBV29-1	-	-
TGCAGCGGGGCTAGAGCGCCACAAGAGACCCAGTACTTC	CSGARAPQETQYF	TRBJ2-5	TRBV29-1	-	-
TGTGCCAGCCAAGTCGGCAATCAGCCCCAGCATTTT	CASQVGNQPQHF	TRBJ1-5	TRBV28	once	-
TGTGCCAGCAGCTTGACTATGAGCCTAGGCACAGATACGCAGTATTTT	CASSLTMSLGTDTQYF	TRBJ2-3	TRBV5-6	-	-
TGTGCCAGCAGTTACCGCGGCAGGAAGGAGACCCAGTACTTC	CASSYRGRKETQYF	TRBJ2-5	TRBV6-5	-	-
TGTGCCAGCAGTGAAGCGAATCAGCCCCAGCATTTT	CASSEANQPQHF	TRBJ1-5	TRBV2	-	-
TGTGCCAGCAGCCCCCGGAGATCCCAGAGCTCCTACGAGCAGTACTTC	CASSPRRSQSSYEQYF	TRBJ2-7	TRBV28	few	-